This T cell receptor (beta chain) was sequenced in a study of Tregs in tolerant kidney transplant recipients. Study-level findings and limits: The most relevant donor-specific Treg TCRbeta repertoire apparently came from expansion with activated donor B cells.

Germline values: CDR1 SGHRS, CDR2 YFSETQ. This CDR3 region has 14 residues. The V end was cut by 3 bases, the J end by 1 base, with 10 bases between. Sequencing was performed with immunoSEQ multiplex PCR; in TCRdb, only in-frame clones are kept and a portion is missing. This sample has about 240,000 clones, with approximately 84% found just once. With respect to this clone: Its cognate antigen is unknown.

The genes are TRBV5-1 and TRBJ1-1; D remains ambiguous. This receptor was identified in a human donor in good health. The sequenced sample was CD4+ T cells from blood. The CDR3 protein is CASSSDLQNTEAFF. DNA of the CDR3: TGCGCCAGCAGCTCGGACCTACAGAACACTGAAGCTTTCTTT.